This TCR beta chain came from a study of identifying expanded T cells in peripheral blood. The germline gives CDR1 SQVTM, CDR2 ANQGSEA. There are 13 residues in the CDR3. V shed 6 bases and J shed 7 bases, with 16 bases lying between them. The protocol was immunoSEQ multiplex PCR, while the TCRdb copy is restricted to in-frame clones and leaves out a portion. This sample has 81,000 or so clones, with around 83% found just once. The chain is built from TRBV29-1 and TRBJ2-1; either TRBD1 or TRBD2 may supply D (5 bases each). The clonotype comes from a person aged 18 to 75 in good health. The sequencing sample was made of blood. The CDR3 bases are TGCAGCGTCGGGGCCGGCGCGTCGAATGAGCAGTTCTTC. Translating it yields CSVGAGASNEQFF.